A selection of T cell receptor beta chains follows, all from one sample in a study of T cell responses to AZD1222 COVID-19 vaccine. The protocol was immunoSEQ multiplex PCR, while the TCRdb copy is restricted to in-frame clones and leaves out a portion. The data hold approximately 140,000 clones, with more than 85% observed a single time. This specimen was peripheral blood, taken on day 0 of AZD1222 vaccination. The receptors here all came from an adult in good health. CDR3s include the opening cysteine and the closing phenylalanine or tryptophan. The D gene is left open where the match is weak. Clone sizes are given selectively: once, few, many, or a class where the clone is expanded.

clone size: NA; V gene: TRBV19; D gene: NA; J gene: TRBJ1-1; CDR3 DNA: TGTGCCAGCGATAAGCCGGGTCGCACTGAAGCTTTCTTT; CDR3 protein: CASDKPGRTEAFF
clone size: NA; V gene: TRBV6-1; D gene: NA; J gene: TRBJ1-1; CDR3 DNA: TGTGCCAGCAGTGAAGGGCTGCCGGAAGCTTTCTTT; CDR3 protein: CASSEGLPEAFF
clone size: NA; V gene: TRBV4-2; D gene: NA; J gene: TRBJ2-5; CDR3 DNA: TGTGCCAGCAGCCAAGAGGGAGAGACCCAGTACTTC; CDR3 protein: CASSQEGETQYF
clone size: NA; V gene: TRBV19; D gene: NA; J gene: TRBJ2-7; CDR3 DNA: TGTGCCAGTAGTAAGGACAGCTACGAGCAGTACTTC; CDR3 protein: CASSKDSYEQYF
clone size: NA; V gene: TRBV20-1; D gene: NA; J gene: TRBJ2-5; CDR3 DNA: TGCAGTGCTAGATTTGGGGAGACCCAGTACTTC; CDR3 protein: CSARFGETQYF
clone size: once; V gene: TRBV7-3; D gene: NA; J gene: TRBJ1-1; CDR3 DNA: TGTGCCAGCAGCTTAATGAGTAACACTGAAGCTTTCTTT; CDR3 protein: CASSLMSNTEAFF
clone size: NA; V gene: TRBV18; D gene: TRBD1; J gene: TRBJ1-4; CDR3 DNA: TGTGCCAGCTCACCTTTCCGGGACAGCAATGAAAAACTGTTTTTT; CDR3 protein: CASSPFRDSNEKLFF
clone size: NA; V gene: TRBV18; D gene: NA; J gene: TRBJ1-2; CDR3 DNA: TGTGCCAGCTCACCGATTCAGCTCGACTATGGCTACACCTTC; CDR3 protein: CASSPIQLDYGYTF
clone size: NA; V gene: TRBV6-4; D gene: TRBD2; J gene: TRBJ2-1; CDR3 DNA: TGTGCCAGCAGTGAAACAACTAGCGCCGAGCAGTTCTTC; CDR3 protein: CASSETTSAEQFF
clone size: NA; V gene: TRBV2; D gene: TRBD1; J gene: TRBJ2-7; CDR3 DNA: TGTGCCAGCAGAGGGACAGGAGAGCAGTACTTC; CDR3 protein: CASRGTGEQYF
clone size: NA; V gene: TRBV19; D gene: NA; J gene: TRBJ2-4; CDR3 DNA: TGTGCCAGTAGTATAGATAGGGGGGCAGGAAACATTCAGTACTTC; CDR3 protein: CASSIDRGAGNIQYF
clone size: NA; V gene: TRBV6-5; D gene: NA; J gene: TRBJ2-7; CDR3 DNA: TGTGCCAGCAGATTAGGGGGGACGATGTCCTACGAGCAGTACTTC; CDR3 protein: CASRLGGTMSYEQYF
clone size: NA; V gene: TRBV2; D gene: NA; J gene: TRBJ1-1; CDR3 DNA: TGTGCCAACTTACAACTTGAAGCTTTCTTT; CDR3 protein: CANLQLEAFF
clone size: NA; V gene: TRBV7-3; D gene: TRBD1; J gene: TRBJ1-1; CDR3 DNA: TGTGCCAGCAGCTCGGGACAGACTTACACTGAAGCTTTCTTT; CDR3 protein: CASSSGQTYTEAFF
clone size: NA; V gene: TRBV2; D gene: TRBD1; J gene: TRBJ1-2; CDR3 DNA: TGTGCCAGCCTCGAGACAGGGGGTTATGGCTACACCTTC; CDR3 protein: CASLETGGYGYTF
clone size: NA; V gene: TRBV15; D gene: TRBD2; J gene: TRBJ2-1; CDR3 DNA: TGTGCCACCAGCAGAGATTCTAGCGGGGAGGGTACCACCTACAATGAGCAGTTCTTC; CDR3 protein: CATSRDSSGEGTTYNEQFF
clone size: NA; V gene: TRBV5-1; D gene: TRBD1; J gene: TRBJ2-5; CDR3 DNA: TGCGCCAGCAGCGTGGTTGGGACAGACCAAGAGACCCAGTACTTC; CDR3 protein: CASSVVGTDQETQYF
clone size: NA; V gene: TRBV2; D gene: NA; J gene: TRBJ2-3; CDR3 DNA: TGTGCCAGCGAGGCCTCCACAGATACGCAGTATTTT; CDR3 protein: CASEASTDTQYF
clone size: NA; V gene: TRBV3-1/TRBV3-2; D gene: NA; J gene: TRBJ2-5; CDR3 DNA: TGTGCCAGCAGCCCCCGACAGGAATCTGTGGAGACCCAGTACTTC; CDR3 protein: CASSPRQESVETQYF
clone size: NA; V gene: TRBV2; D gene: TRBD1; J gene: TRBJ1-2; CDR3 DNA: TGTGCCAGCAGGGGGACAGGGGGCTATGGCTACACCTTC; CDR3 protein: CASRGTGGYGYTF
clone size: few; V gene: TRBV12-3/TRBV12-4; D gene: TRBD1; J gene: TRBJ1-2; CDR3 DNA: TGTGCCAGCAGTCCGGGACAGCTCTATGGCTACACCTTC; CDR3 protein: CASSPGQLYGYTF
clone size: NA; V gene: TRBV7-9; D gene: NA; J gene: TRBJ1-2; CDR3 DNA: TGTGCCAGCAGCTTCCGGGACGTATATGGCTACACCTTC; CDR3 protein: CASSFRDVYGYTF
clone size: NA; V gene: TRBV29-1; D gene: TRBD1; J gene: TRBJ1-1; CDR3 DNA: TGCAGCGTTGCTGCGGGACAGTACACTGAAGCTTTCTTT; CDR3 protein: CSVAAGQYTEAFF
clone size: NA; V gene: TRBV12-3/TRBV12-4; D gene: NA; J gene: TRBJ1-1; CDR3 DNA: TGTGCCAGCAGCCTGGAAGGGCGACGGGCTTTCTTT; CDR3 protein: CASSLEGRRAFF
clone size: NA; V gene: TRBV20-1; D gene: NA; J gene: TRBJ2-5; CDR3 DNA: TGCAGTGCTAGACTACGGGGGACCCAGTACTTC; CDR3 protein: CSARLRGTQYF
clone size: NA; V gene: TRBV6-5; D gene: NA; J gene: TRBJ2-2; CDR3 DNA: TGTGCCAGCAGGACATTCAAGAACACCGGGGAGCTGTTTTTT; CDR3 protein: CASRTFKNTGELFF
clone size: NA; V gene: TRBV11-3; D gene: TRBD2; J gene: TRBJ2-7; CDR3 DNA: TGTGCCAGCAGCGCCCAGGGAGGGACCTACGAGCAGTACTTC; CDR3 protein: CASSAQGGTYEQYF
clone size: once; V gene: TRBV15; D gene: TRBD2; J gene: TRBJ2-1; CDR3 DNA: TGTGCCACCAGCAGAGATTTAGCGGGAGGCCAGGGGAATGAGCAGTTCTTC; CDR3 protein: CATSRDLAGGQGNEQFF
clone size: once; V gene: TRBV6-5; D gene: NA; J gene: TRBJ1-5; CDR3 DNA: TGTGCCAGCAGTACGGGATCCCATAGCAATCAGCCCCAGCATTTT; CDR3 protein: CASSTGSHSNQPQHF
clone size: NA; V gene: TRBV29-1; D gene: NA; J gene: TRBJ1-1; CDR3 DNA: TGCAGCGTTAAAGTACAGGGCCCAGGGACTGAAGCTTTCTTT; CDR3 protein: CSVKVQGPGTEAFF
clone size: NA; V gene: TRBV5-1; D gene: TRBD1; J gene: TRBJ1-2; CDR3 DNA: TGCGCCAGCAGTCCCGGACAGGGTGTAAGCTACACCTTC; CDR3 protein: CASSPGQGVSYTF
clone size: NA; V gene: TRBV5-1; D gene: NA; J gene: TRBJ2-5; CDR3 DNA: TGCGCCAGCAGCTTGGGTGGACCGGGGCAAGAGACCCAGTACTTC; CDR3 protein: CASSLGGPGQETQYF
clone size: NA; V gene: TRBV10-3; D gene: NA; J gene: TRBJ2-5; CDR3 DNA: TGTGCCATCGGGGTGACCCAAGAGACCCAGTACTTC; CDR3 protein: CAIGVTQETQYF
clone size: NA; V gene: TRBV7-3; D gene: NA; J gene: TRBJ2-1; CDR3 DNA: TGTGCCAGCAGCTTTAGCGGCGCCCCCAATGAGCAGTTCTTC; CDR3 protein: CASSFSGAPNEQFF
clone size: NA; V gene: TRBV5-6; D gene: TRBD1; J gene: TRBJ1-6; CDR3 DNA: TGTGCCAGCAGCTTGGTAACAGGGGCTAATTCACCCCTCCACTTT; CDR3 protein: CASSLVTGANSPLHF
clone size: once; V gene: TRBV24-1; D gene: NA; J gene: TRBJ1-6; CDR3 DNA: TGTGCCACCAGTGAGCTGGGCCCTAGCTCCTATAATTCACCCCTCCACTTT; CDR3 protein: CATSELGPSSYNSPLHF
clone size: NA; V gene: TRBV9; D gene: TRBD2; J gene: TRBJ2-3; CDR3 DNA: TGTGCCAGCAGCTCCAACCGGGGGGGCACAGATACGCAGTATTTT; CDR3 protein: CASSSNRGGTDTQYF
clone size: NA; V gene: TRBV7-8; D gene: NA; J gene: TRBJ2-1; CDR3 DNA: TGTGCCAGCAGCCAAAGACAGATGGGCTCCTACAATGAGCAGTTCTTC; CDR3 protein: CASSQRQMGSYNEQFF
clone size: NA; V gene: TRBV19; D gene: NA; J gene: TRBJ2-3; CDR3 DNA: TGTGCCAGTAGCCAGCCAGGGAGATTAGATACGCAGTATTTT; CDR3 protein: CASSQPGRLDTQYF
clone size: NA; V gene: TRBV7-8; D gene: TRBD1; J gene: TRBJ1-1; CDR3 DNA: TGTGCCAGCAGCCCCGGGACAGGTGTGAACACTGAAGCTTTCTTT; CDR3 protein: CASSPGTGVNTEAFF
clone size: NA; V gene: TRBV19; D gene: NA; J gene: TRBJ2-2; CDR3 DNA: TGTGCCAGTAGTCCTGGACCGGTGGGCACCGGGGAGCTGTTTTTT; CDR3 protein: CASSPGPVGTGELFF
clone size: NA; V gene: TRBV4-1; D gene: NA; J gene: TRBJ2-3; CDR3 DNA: TGCGCCAGCAGCCAAGAGTCCCTCGCTACGCAGTATTTT; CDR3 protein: CASSQESLATQYF